The 4 T cell receptor beta chains given below trace back to one sample, sequenced in a study of blood T cell repertoires in COVID-19. Generated by immunoSEQ multiplex PCR, the TCRdb table keeps only in-frame clones and is missing some. The sample shows tens of thousands of clones, approximately 88% of them seen only once. The sample was peripheral blood. The source is a human donor in a cohort sampled during active COVID-19.

This sequence joins TRBV28 and TRBJ1-5; D might be TRBD1 (5 bases). Germline V gives CDR1 MDHEN, CDR2 SYDVKM. Trimming removed 5 bases at V and 3 bases at J, with 14 bases between. This CDR3 comprises 15 residues. The CDR3 region has the DNA TGTGCCAGCAGTAGCTTGCAGGGATACAATCAGCCCCAGCATTTT. It codes for CASSSLQGYNQPQHF.

The chain is built from TRBV4-2 and TRBJ2-7; tentative D call: TRBD2 (6 bases). The germline gives CDR1 LGHNA, CDR2 YNFKEQ. The CDR3 runs 14 residues. The ends were cut back, 4 bases at V and 3 bases at J, with 13 bases in the middle. Written as DNA, the CDR3 is TGTGCCAGCAGCCCGAGACTAGGAAGCTACGAGCAGTACTTC. Encoded protein: CASSPRLGSYEQYF.

The gene calls are TRBV15 and TRBJ1-4; tentatively, D is TRBD1 (5 bases). V shed 0 bases and J shed 9 bases, with 11 bases lying between them. Germline V gives CDR1 LNHNV, CDR2 YYDKDF (reference sequence). The CDR3 loop spans 14 amino acids. CDR3 coding DNA: TGTGCCACCAGCAGAGATCAAGGACAACAAAAACTGTTTTTT. Its protein product is CATSRDQGQQKLFF.

The chain employs TRBV11-2 and TRBJ1-2; TRBD1 matches 11 bases. CDR3 length equals 17 residues. Trimming removed 1 base from V and 5 bases from J; junction bases left unmatched: 9. CDR1 and CDR2 from the germline V gene are SGHAT and FQNNGV. The CDR3 loop is CASSLGTGGIQTYGYTF. The CDR3 nucleotides read TGTGCCAGCAGCTTAGGGACAGGGGGCATCCAGACGTATGGCTACACCTTC.